These 25 T cell receptor beta chains were sequenced from one sample in a study of blood T cell repertoires in COVID-19. The table came from immunoSEQ multiplex PCR; TCRdb's copy has only in-frame clones and leaves some out. Among about 75,000 clones, around two thirds were seen once, and the ten largest hold roughly 2.6%. Input material: peripheral blood. These receptors were obtained from a human donor with acute or convalescent COVID-19. The donor label of this sample is uncertain.

This clone has only one observation. The chain couples TRBV7-2 to TRBJ2-1; D not certain. The CDR3 is 15 amino acids. With 2 bases removed from V and 4 bases from J, the gap between germline ends came to 12 bases. Germline V CDR1 and CDR2: SGHTA, FQGNSA. CDR3 coding DNA: TGTGCCAGCAGCTTACAACGGGTCATATACAATGAGCAGTTCTTC. The encoded protein is CASSLQRVIYNEQFF.

The rearrangement links TRBV4-1 to TRBJ1-5; D not certain. The CDR3 runs 12 residues. The V and J ends lost 4 bases and 9 bases respectively, with 10 bases between them. Germline CDR1 reads MGHRA; CDR2 reads YSYEKL. CDR3 sequence reads: CASSPLGGPQHF. The CDR3 DNA follows: TGCGCCAGCAGCCCCCTCGGAGGGCCCCAGCATTTT.

For the CDR3, the DNA is TGTGCCAGCAGCCGGGGCGTAAACACCGGGGAGCTGTTTTTT. It specifies CASSRGVNTGELFF. V gene TRBV14 combines with J gene TRBJ2-2; maybe TRBD1 (5 bases). Germline V gene data show CDR1 as SGHDN and CDR2 as FVKESK. The CDR3 has 14 residues. Trimming took off 4 bases at V and 2 bases at J, with 8 bases between the two ends.

The V call is TRBV19, the J call TRBJ1-5; D is possibly TRBD1 (5 bases). CDR3 length equals 14 residues. The germline V and J ends were trimmed by 6 bases and 0 bases, with 9 bases remaining between them. Germline loops: CDR1 LNHDA, CDR2 SQIVND (reference sequence). The CDR3 DNA follows: TGTGCCAGTAGAGACAGCTTTAGCAATCAGCCCCAGCATTTT. It encodes CASRDSFSNQPQHF.

This clone was found a few times. The chain uses TRBV6-4 and TRBJ1-2, with 10 positions matching TRBD1. The J segment lost 8 bases and the V segment lost 6 bases, leaving 12 bases of the junction unmatched. CDR1 and CDR2 (germline): MRHNA, SNTAGT. The CDR3 runs to 15 residues. In DNA, the CDR3 is TGTGCCAGCAGCCCCACTACGACAGGGGGCAGCGGCTACACCTTC. Amino acid sequence: CASSPTTTGGSGYTF.

The genes are TRBV19 and TRBJ1-4; D uncertain. Trimming cost V 2 bases and J 8 bases, with 9 bases left between them. This CDR3 spans 13 amino acids. Germline-derived CDR1 and CDR2 are LNHDA and SQIVND (reference sequence). The CDR3 DNA follows: TGTGCCAGTAGTATAAGCGGCCGGGAAAAACTGTTTTTT. Residues: CASSISGREKLFF.

This clone was observed once. The chain uses TRBV18 and TRBJ1-5, with unresolved D. V lost 6 bases to trimming and J lost 0 bases, with 12 bases between them. The CDR3 covers 15 residues. Germline CDR1 KGHSH, CDR2 LQKENI. The CDR3 sequence is CASSPSGISNQPQHF. DNA for the CDR3: TGTGCCAGCTCGCCCTCCGGGATTAGCAATCAGCCCCAGCATTTT.

The table lists this clone with a count of one. The chain links TRBV9 to TRBJ1-1, with D unclear. V was shortened by 0 bases and J by 4 bases, with 13 bases between the two germline ends. The CDR3 spans 15 residues. Per the germline V gene, CDR1 is SGDLS and CDR2 is YYNGEE. The CDR3 DNA is TGTGCCAGCAGCGTAGTGGCCCTTGCCCTCACTGAAGCTTTCTTT. Translated: CASSVVALALTEAFF.

The gene calls are TRBV13 and TRBJ1-3; a possible D gene is TRBD1 (5 bases). In germline, CDR1 is PRHDT, CDR2 FYEKMQ (reference sequence). The CDR3 runs 16 residues. V dropped 4 bases and J dropped 0 bases, with 13 bases sitting between them. CDR3 sequence reads: CASSSRRVSSGNTIYF. The CDR3 coding sequence is TGTGCCAGCAGCTCACGCAGGGTCAGCTCTGGAAACACCATATATTTT.

V usage is TRBV3-1 (or the pseudogene TRBV3-2) and J usage is TRBJ2-7; 10 nucleotides line up with TRBD2. The CDR3 covers 16 residues. Germline-derived CDR1 and CDR2 are LGHDT and YNNKEL (reference sequence). Unmatched junction bases numbered 7, after V lost 0 bases and J lost 5 bases. This CDR3 reads CASSQDSAGGPHEQYF. DNA of the CDR3: TGTGCCAGCAGCCAAGATTCAGCGGGAGGGCCGCACGAGCAGTACTTC.

This clone was picked up one time. The V call is TRBV18, the J call TRBJ2-5, with 7 bases that match TRBD2. CDR3 size: 16 residues. Germline trimming cut 3 bases from V and 3 bases from J; bases unmatched to any gene: 10. Germline CDR1 reads KGHSH; CDR2 reads LQKENI. This CDR3 reads CASSPGSSSGKETQYF. The CDR3 DNA reads as TGTGCCAGCTCACCGGGATCATCTAGCGGTAAAGAGACCCAGTACTTC. Filled out from reference TRBV18 and TRBJ2-5, the complete variable domain reads NAGVMQNPRHLVRRRGQEARLRCSPMKGHSHVYWYRQLPEEGLKFMVYLQKENIIDESGMPKERFSAEFPKEGPSILRIQQVVRGDSAAYFCASSPGSSSGKETQYFGPGTRLLVL.

The chain employs TRBV4-1 and TRBJ2-1, with TRBD2 matching over 15 bases. The CDR3 has 15 residues. CDR1 is MGHRA, CDR2 YSYEKL, per germline. V lost 3 bases, J lost 16 bases, and 10 bases stayed unmatched. CDR3 nucleotide sequence: TGCGCCAGCAGCCAGCAGCCCGGGACTAGCGGGGGGCAATTCTTC. Protein: CASSQQPGTSGGQFF.

The chain carries TRBV5-4 and TRBJ2-1, with TRBD2 matching over 14 bases. There are 15 residues in the CDR3. With V trimmed by 4 bases and J by 9 bases, 6 bases remained unmatched. The germline CDR1 and CDR2 sequences are SGHNT and YYREEE (reference sequence). As DNA, the CDR3 is TGTGCCAGCAGCATGACTAGCGGGAGGGCTGCTGAGCAGTTCTTC. As protein: CASSMTSGRAAEQFF.

This clone was counted between two and nine times. This rearrangement joins TRBV28 to TRBJ1-3; D ambiguous. V gave up 4 bases and J gave up 0 bases, with 16 bases separating them. The CDR3 runs to 17 residues. Germline assignment: CDR1 MDHEN and CDR2 SYDVKM. CDR3 region: CASSYPPTVSSGNTIYF. DNA for the CDR3: TGTGCCAGCAGTTACCCTCCAACGGTGAGCTCTGGAAACACCATATATTTT.

The V call is TRBV18, the J call TRBJ2-1; 9 bases agree with TRBD2. Per germline, CDR1 KGHSH and CDR2 LQKENI. The V segment lost 6 bases and the J segment 7 bases; nucleotides outside the gene matches: 10. The CDR3 has 15 residues. Here the CDR3 reads CASSLQSAGGNEQFF. CDR3 nucleotide sequence: TGTGCCAGCTCCCTCCAATCAGCGGGGGGTAATGAGCAGTTCTTC.

The rearrangement uses TRBV11-2 and TRBJ2-1, with 12 bases lining up with TRBD2. Losses at the gene ends were 3 bases for V and 5 bases for J; bases not matched to a gene: 5. The CDR3 runs 16 residues. Germline values: CDR1 SGHAT, CDR2 FQNNGV. CDR3 amino acids: CASSFQLAGGHNEQFF. DNA for the CDR3: TGTGCCAGCAGCTTCCAACTAGCGGGAGGACACAATGAGCAGTTCTTC.

This clone was seen just once. This chain joins TRBV10-3 and TRBJ2-3; 7 bases match TRBD2. CDR3 length: 17 residues. Germline V gene sequence: CDR1 ENHRY, CDR2 SYGVKD. The trim removed 2 bases at V and 2 bases at J, leaving 10 bases unmatched. The CDR3 sequence is CAISEPGGRRSTDTQYF. For the CDR3, the DNA is TGTGCCATCAGTGAGCCCGGCGGGAGACGATCCACAGATACGCAGTATTTT.

The V and J genes are TRBV30 and TRBJ1-2, with TRBD1 matching over 8 bases. Germline V CDR1 and CDR2: GTSNPN, SVGIG (reference sequence). The CDR3 loop spans 14 amino acids. V dropped 8 bases and J dropped 0; count of bases not matched to a gene: 8. In DNA, the CDR3 is TGTGCCGGGACAGCAGGGGGCACTAACTATGGCTACACCTTC. Residues: CAGTAGGTNYGYTF.

The chain carries TRBV28 and TRBJ2-1; no firm D call. Germline CDR1 and CDR2: MDHEN and SYDVKM. The CDR3 extends over 17 amino acids. V gave up 6 bases and J gave up 0 bases, with 18 bases separating them. The CDR3, as DNA: TGTGCCAGCAGACCTGCATACCGCCGGAGCTCCTACAATGAGCAGTTCTTC. This encodes CASRPAYRRSSYNEQFF.

This clone is medium-sized. The gene calls are TRBV5-1 and TRBJ1-1; D unresolved. The CDR3 consists of 14 residues. Trimming pared 7 bases from V and 1 base from J, leaving 14 bases between. In germline, CDR1 is SGHRS, CDR2 YFSETQ. The CDR3 sequence: CASAATPGNTEAFF. CDR3 nucleotide sequence: TGCGCCAGCGCCGCAACTCCCGGGAACACTGAAGCTTTCTTT. Complete variable domain (other parts from reference TRBV5-1 and TRBJ1-1): KAGVTQTPRYLIKTRGQQVTLSCSPISGHRSVSWYQQTPGQGLQFLFEYFSETQRNKGNFPGRFSGRQFSNSRSEMNVSTLELGDSALYLCASAATPGNTEAFFGQGTRLTVV.

The rearrangement links TRBV20-1 to TRBJ1-5, with D perhaps TRBD1 (5 bases). This CDR3 contains 16 residues. Germline V CDR1 and CDR2: DFQATT, SNEGSKA (reference sequence). Trimming shortened V by 3 bases and J by 3 bases, and 18 bases separated the two germline ends. The CDR3 region is CSASEVLGTYNQPQHF. CDR3 DNA: TGCAGTGCTAGTGAGGTGCTCGGGACTTACAATCAGCCCCAGCATTTT.

DNA for the CDR3: TGTGCCAGCAGCTTGGGACCCAGGGACACTGAAGCTTTCTTT. This codes for CASSLGPRDTEAFF. The genes are TRBV5-6 and TRBJ1-1; tentatively, D is TRBD1 (5 bases). CDR1 SGHDT and CDR2 YYEEEE come from the germline V gene. CDR3 length equals 14 residues. The V and J ends lost 0 bases and 3 bases respectively, with 9 bases between them.

The chain uses TRBV3-1 (or the pseudogene TRBV3-2) and TRBJ2-1; TRBD2 aligns across 7 bases. The V segment lost 4 bases and the J segment 0 bases; nucleotides outside the gene matches: 6. This CDR3 contains 16 residues. CDR1 LGHDT and CDR2 YNNKEL come from the germline V gene (reference sequence). CDR3 loop: CASSRKGGSSYNEQFF. In DNA, the CDR3 is TGTGCCAGCAGCCGAAAAGGCGGGAGCTCCTACAATGAGCAGTTCTTC.

The chain has TRBV3-1 (or the pseudogene TRBV3-2) and TRBJ2-7; D gene uncertain. The CDR3 runs to 13 residues. The V and J ends lost 1 base and 6 bases respectively, with 10 bases between them. CDR1 LGHDT and CDR2 YNNKEL come from the germline V gene (reference sequence). CDR3 residues: CASSQVPTSEQYV. The DNA for the CDR3 is TGTGCCAGCAGCCAAGTCCCCACGAGCGAGCAGTACGTC.

This chain joins TRBV9 and TRBJ1-2; unclear D gene. Trimming took 4 bases from V and 4 from J, leaving 11 bases between them. The CDR3 spans 13 residues. CDR1 and CDR2 (germline): SGDLS, YYNGEE. The CDR3 DNA sequence: TGTGCCAGCAGCCTCGACACTAGCTATGGCTACACCTTC. As protein: CASSLDTSYGYTF. The full variable domain, rest sourced from reference TRBV9 and TRBJ1-2, is DSGVTQTPKHLITATGQRVTLRCSPRSGDLSVYWYQQSLDQGLQFLIQYYNGEERAKGNILERFSAQQFPDLHSELNLSSLELGDSALYFCASSLDTSYGYTFGSGTRLTVV.